These T cell receptor beta chains were read from a single sample in a study of immune heterogeneity within non-small cell lung tumors. TCRdb used MiXCR to reprocess the multiplex PCR reads, holding one entry per CDR3 protein. This sample has 15,000 or so distinct CDR3 sequences, with around 30% found just once. Sequencing input: lung tumor tissue. The receptor set was obtained from a woman aged 50 to 65 with non-small cell lung cancer. The CDR3 runs from the conserved cysteine through the conserved F or W. Each record gives: V gene, CDR3 protein.

TRBV20-1	CSASIGSNQPQHF
TRBV4-1	CASSLDRGTGNTIYF
TRBV20-1	CSATTSGRMGNEQFF
TRBV19	CASRSGIQVNQPQHF
TRBV19	CASSTTGGKSPLHF
TRBV27	CASRGGLASSGELFF
TRBV6-1	CASSEEGGTGANVLTF
TRBV11-2	CSSRARDTQYF
TRBV2	CASSVGGRQPQHF
TRBV7-3	CANSLAGGRDEQFF
TRBV11-3	CASSLTWTGGYEQYF
TRBV6-1	CASSVGGGWETQYF
TRBV25-1	CASSRGTEAFF
TRBV6-6	CASSYSRSGSNYGYTF
TRBV12-3/TRBV12-4	CASSLGARTDTQYF
TRBV10-3	CSIRTGGDNEQFF
TRBV5-1	CASSSYRDEQFF
TRBV11-2	CASSLASGGLYEQYF
TRBV15	CATSRPGEGAGDNEQFF
TRBV18	CASIERVTGELFF